These T cell receptor beta chains were read from a single sample in a study of T cells in Graves' hyperthyroidism and ophthalmopathy. MiXCR, run by TCRdb on the multiplex PCR reads, gives a single entry per CDR3 protein. The sample has under 400,000 distinct CDR3 sequences; around 20% are singletons. The sequencing sample was made of blood. Receptor source: a woman between 50 and 59 years old with Graves' hyperthyroidism. Both conserved end residues are part of each CDR3. D genes are given only for firm matches. Size is omitted from some rows. Given values are once, few, many or a class for expanded clones.

clone_size,j_call,cdr3_length,v_call,d_call,cdr3_nt,cdr3_aa
-,TRBJ2-7,15,TRBV12-3/TRBV12-4,-,TGTGCCAGCAGTTTATGGGGGGGGGCTTCCTACGAGCAGTACTTC,CASSLWGGASYEQYF
many,TRBJ2-2,17,TRBV5-1,TRBD1,TGCGCCAGCAGCTCCGCCGGGACAGGGGGAATCACCGGGGAGCTGTTTTTT,CASSSAGTGGITGELFF
-,TRBJ2-7,12,TRBV29-1,-,TGCAGCGCCCTCGAGGGACCGGTCGAGCAGTACTTC,CSALEGPVEQYF
many,TRBJ1-2,12,TRBV2,-,TGTGCCAGCCTCAGGGGTGACTATGGCTACACCTTC,CASLRGDYGYTF
many,TRBJ1-1,14,TRBV7-3,TRBD1,TGTGCCAGCAGCTTAGGCATACAGGGGGGAGAAGCTTTCTTT,CASSLGIQGGEAFF
many,TRBJ2-3,14,TRBV6-2/TRBV6-3,-,TGTGCCAGCAGTTTAGGACTTATTACAGATACGCAGTATTTT,CASSLGLITDTQYF
few,TRBJ2-1,14,TRBV20-1,TRBD2,TGCAGTGCTCCTTGGACTAGCGGGGGCAATGAGCAGTTCTTC,CSAPWTSGGNEQFF
few,TRBJ2-5,13,TRBV7-7,-,TGTGCTAGCAGCCAAGCGAAGGAAGGGACCCAGTACTTC,CASSQAKEGTQYF
few,TRBJ1-2,18,TRBV10-3,-,TGTGCCATCAGTGAGTCGATTTACCGAGTGGACAAGCGCTATGGCTACACCTTC,CAISESIYRVDKRYGYTF
-,TRBJ1-2,15,TRBV27,-,TGTGCCAGCAGTGGAGGGGCCGGCCTAAGATATGGCTACACCTTC,CASSGGAGLRYGYTF
many,TRBJ2-1,13,TRBV11-3,-,TGTGCCAGCAGCCAGATACTAGGAGGTGAGCAGTTCTTC,CASSQILGGEQFF
many,TRBJ1-5,12,TRBV7-9,-,TGTGCCAGCAGTAGTCCCAATCAGCCCCAGCATTTT,CASSSPNQPQHF
many,TRBJ2-1,15,TRBV4-1,-,TGCGCCAGCAGGCCCGAAAAATTCTCCTACAATGAGCAGTTCTTC,CASRPEKFSYNEQFF
many,TRBJ2-5,12,TRBV20-1,TRBD1,TGCAGTGCTACAGGGGGTTTGGAGACCCAGTACTTC,CSATGGLETQYF
few,TRBJ1-3,13,TRBV27,-,TGTGCCAGCAGTTCCCTCTCTGGAAACACCATATATTTT,CASSSLSGNTIYF
many,TRBJ2-7,15,TRBV6-1,TRBD2,TGTGCCAGCAGTGGGACTAGGCTCAGCTCCTACGAGCAGTACTTC,CASSGTRLSSYEQYF
many,TRBJ2-1,16,TRBV2,TRBD2,TGTGCCAGCAGTGAAGCGGGACTAGCGGTTTACAATGAGCAGTTCTTC,CASSEAGLAVYNEQFF
many,TRBJ2-7,13,TRBV28,-,TGTGCCAGTACGGCTGGGTTGCTTTACGAGCAGTACTTC,CASTAGLLYEQYF
many,TRBJ1-3,15,TRBV27,-,TGTGCCAGCAGTTTTGGCCAGGGATCTGGAAACACCATATATTTT,CASSFGQGSGNTIYF
few,TRBJ1-6,13,TRBV6-1,TRBD1,TGTGCCAGCACCGGGACAGGGAATTCACCCCTCCACTTT,CASTGTGNSPLHF
-,TRBJ2-7,13,TRBV25-1,TRBD2,TGTGCCAGCAAATTAGCGGGAGGAAACGAGCAGTACTTC,CASKLAGGNEQYF
-,TRBJ1-1,12,TRBV2,-,TGTGCCAGCACTAGCGGTAACACTGAAGCTTTCTTT,CASTSGNTEAFF
many,TRBJ2-3,19,TRBV7-9,TRBD2,TGTGCCAGCAGCGGCGGACTAGCGGGAGGGCCAAGGAGCACAGATACGCAGTATTTT,CASSGGLAGGPRSTDTQYF
few,TRBJ1-1,13,TRBV10-3,-,TGTGCCATCAGAGAGGGCATGAACACTGAAGCTTTCTTT,CAIREGMNTEAFF
many,TRBJ1-2,15,TRBV28,-,TGTGCCAGCAGTTTACCGCTAGGGCAGAACTATGGCTACACCTTC,CASSLPLGQNYGYTF
-,TRBJ1-1,15,TRBV11-2,-,TGTGCCAGCAGCTTAGTAGGTCGACAGCTTAATGAAGCTTTCTTT,CASSLVGRQLNEAFF
-,TRBJ2-4,15,TRBV28,TRBD1,TGTGCCAGCAGTCCAGGGACAGTCACGAAGAACATTCAGTACTTC,CASSPGTVTKNIQYF
-,TRBJ2-7,14,TRBV20-1,-,TGCAGTGCAAGCACAGGGTCTCGGCAATACGAGCAGTACTTC,CSASTGSRQYEQYF
-,TRBJ2-7,15,TRBV10-3,-,TGTGCCATCAACCCTGGCGGGCCTTTCTCCTACGAGCAGTACTTC,CAINPGGPFSYEQYF
many,TRBJ2-7,14,TRBV10-3,-,TGTGCCATCAGCGGGACCCTCAGCTCCTACGAGCAGTACTTC,CAISGTLSSYEQYF
many,TRBJ2-5,13,TRBV6-1,TRBD2,TGTGCCAGCAGTCGGACTAGCCAAGAGACCCAGTACTTC,CASSRTSQETQYF
few,TRBJ1-2,15,TRBV20-1,TRBD1,TGCAGTGCCCCGACGTACGACAGGGTTAACTATGGCTACACCTTC,CSAPTYDRVNYGYTF